One sample yielded the 26 T cell receptor beta chains listed below, sequenced in a study of CD4 T cells in relation to SARS-CoV-2 and coronaviruses. Before the COVID-19 pandemic, during about 2010-2018, CD4+ T cells were taken from unexposed donors. Isolation of CD4+ T cells took place after approximately eleven days in culture. Sequencing used immunoSEQ multiplex PCR; TCRdb keeps in-frame clones, though not all of them. The sample lists under 20,000 clones, around 80% occurring once. Which antigens these TCRs recognize remains unknown. Sequenced input: CD4+ T cells from PBMCs, cultured in vitro. The receptor source for this set is a human donor in good health.

The V and J genes are TRBV7-6 and TRBJ2-2; the D gene is possibly TRBD1 (5 bases). This CDR3 contains 13 residues. Trimming took off 1 base at V and 7 bases at J, with 7 bases between the two ends. The germline CDR1 and CDR2 sequences are SGHVS and FNYEAQ. The CDR3 here is CASSLVRGGELFF. CDR3 sequence (DNA): TGTGCCAGCAGCTTAGTTAGGGGCGGGGAGCTGTTTTTT.

The table lists this clone with a few counts. This chain connects TRBV5-1 to TRBJ1-4; no reliable D call. Germline lookup yields CDR1 SGHRS and CDR2 YFSETQ. Trimming removed 7 bases from V and 5 bases from J, with 18 bases in between. The CDR3 consists of 15 residues. CDR3 sequence: CASAPGERVNEKLFF. CDR3 nucleotides: TGCGCCAGCGCCCCTGGAGAAAGGGTGAATGAAAAACTGTTTTTT.

The V call is TRBV4-1, the J call TRBJ2-2; D is unresolved. The CDR3 loop spans 17 amino acids. The V gene lost 4 bases and the J gene lost 4 bases, with 19 bases spanning the gap. CDR1 is MGHRA and CDR2 is YSYEKL in the germline V gene. CDR3 loop: CASSPFRSDLPTGELFF. Here the CDR3 DNA reads TGCGCCAGCAGCCCCTTCCGGAGCGATCTGCCCACCGGGGAGCTGTTTTTT.

This clone was found a few times. This chain links TRBV5-6 with TRBJ2-5; tentatively, D is TRBD1 or TRBD2 (5 bases each). The CDR3 is 13 amino acids. Trimming stripped 0 bases from V and 5 bases from J, with 8 bases between. The germline V gene has CDR1 SGHDT and CDR2 YYEEEE. CDR3 protein: CASSLDWGETQYF. CDR3 bases: TGTGCCAGCAGCTTGGACTGGGGGGAGACCCAGTACTTC.

The chain carries TRBV28 and TRBJ2-3; tentatively, D is TRBD2 (6 bases). Germline assignment: CDR1 MDHEN and CDR2 SYDVKM. Trimming took 6 bases from V and 2 from J, leaving 15 bases between them. The CDR3 is 15 residues long. The CDR3: CASRSPAGPTDTQYF. The DNA for the CDR3 is TGTGCCAGCAGATCCCCGGCGGGACCCACAGATACGCAGTATTTT.

In DNA, the CDR3 is TGTGCCAGCTCACCGCTTTCCGGACAGACTACCTATGGCTACACCTTC. Translated, it gives CASSPLSGQTTYGYTF. This chain connects TRBV18 to TRBJ1-2, with TRBD1 as a possible D gene (6 bases). The CDR3 length is 16 residues. The V end lost 3 bases, the J end lost 4 bases, and 18 bases lay between the germline ends. In germline, CDR1 is KGHSH, CDR2 LQKENI.

The chain carries TRBV7-8 and TRBJ2-1, with 9 positions matching TRBD1. Trimming at V came to 5 bases and at J to 12 bases, leaving 17 bases not matched to a gene. CDR1 is SGHVS and CDR2 is FQNEAQ in the germline V gene. The CDR3 totals 16 residues. The CDR3 region is CASSTRGQGGVRVQFF. The CDR3 DNA follows: TGTGCCAGCAGCACCAGGGGACAGGGAGGGGTAAGGGTGCAGTTCTTC.

The chain couples TRBV29-1 to TRBJ1-1; 8 bases line up with TRBD1. CDR1 and CDR2 (germline): SQVTM, ANQGSEA. The CDR3 length is 15 residues. With 0 bases clipped from V and 11 bases from J, the junction kept 14 bases outside the gene matches. The CDR3: CSVEDLSPTGVLAFF. CDR3 nucleotides: TGCAGCGTTGAAGACCTCTCCCCGACAGGGGTTTTGGCTTTCTTT.

This clone came up once. This sequence joins TRBV6-6 and TRBJ2-6, with TRBD1 identical over 7 bases. Germline CDR1 MNHNY, CDR2 SVGAGI (reference sequence). With 6 bases clipped from V and 4 bases from J, the junction kept 6 bases outside the gene matches. This CDR3 has 15 amino acids. The CDR3 protein is CASSEQGSGANVLTF. CDR3 nucleotide sequence: TGTGCCAGCAGCGAACAGGGGTCCGGGGCCAACGTCCTGACTTTC.

The chain has TRBV10-3 and TRBJ2-1, with 10 bases matching TRBD2. Trimming at V came to 4 bases and at J to 4 bases, leaving 7 bases not matched to a gene. The CDR3 covers 16 residues. Per germline, CDR1 ENHRY and CDR2 SYGVKD. Here the CDR3 DNA reads TGTGCCATCAGTGCGGGGCGAGCGGGAGGGTACAATGAGCAGTTCTTC. It specifies CAISAGRAGGYNEQFF.

The gene calls are TRBV18 and TRBJ1-1; maybe TRBD1 (5 bases). The germline V gene encodes CDR1 KGHSH and CDR2 LQKENI. The CDR3 contains 15 residues. Trimming left V 6 bases short and J 1 base short, with 15 bases between. The CDR3 region has the DNA TGTGCCAGCTCCCCAAATGGGGGTTCGAACACTGAAGCTTTCTTT. Its protein product is CASSPNGGSNTEAFF. Full variable domain (rest looked up from reference TRBV18 and TRBJ1-1): NAGVMQNPRHLVRRRGQEARLRCSPMKGHSHVYWYRQLPEEGLKFMVYLQKENIIDESGMPKERFSAEFPKEGPSILRIQQVVRGDSAAYFCASSPNGGSNTEAFFGQGTRLTVV.

The DNA of the CDR3 is TGTGCCAGCAGCCCCGGGACAGGGGGCGAAAGCAATCAGCCCCAGCATTTT. Its translation is CASSPGTGGESNQPQHF. The rearrangement joins TRBV28 to TRBJ1-5; 12 positions match TRBD1. Germline assignment: CDR1 MDHEN and CDR2 SYDVKM. The CDR3 loop spans 17 amino acids. Losses at the gene ends were 6 bases for V and 1 base for J; bases not matched to a gene: 7.

V and J are TRBV27 and TRBJ2-5; D possibly uses TRBD1 or TRBD2 (6 bases each). The V end lost 2 bases, the J end lost 9 bases, and 13 bases lay between the germline ends. From germline, CDR1 is MNHEY and CDR2 SMNVEV (reference sequence). The CDR3 length is 13 residues. CDR3 sequence reads: CASSLRAEGAQYF. The CDR3 coding sequence is TGTGCCAGCAGTTTACGGGCGGAGGGGGCCCAGTACTTC.

V is TRBV5-1 and J is TRBJ2-5, with TRBD2 identical over 13 bases. Germline-derived CDR1 and CDR2 are SGHRS and YFSETQ. Trimming cost V 7 bases and J 2 bases; bases outside gene matches: 8. CDR3 length: 16 amino acids. The CDR3 bases are TGCGCCAGCCGGACTAGCGGGAGTCTGGGGCAAGAGACCCAGTACTTC. Translated, it gives CASRTSGSLGQETQYF.

CDR3: CAWSRNRDSYEQYF. CDR3 bases: TGTGCCTGGAGTCGGAACAGGGACTCCTACGAGCAGTACTTC. The chain couples TRBV30 to TRBJ2-7, with TRBD1 as a possible D gene (6 bases). The V and J ends lost 2 bases and 0 bases respectively, with 11 bases between them. From germline, CDR1 is GTSNPN and CDR2 SVGIG (reference sequence). The CDR3 length is 14 residues.

The rearrangement joins TRBV2 to TRBJ2-7; no definite D call. Trimming pared 10 bases from V and 2 bases from J, leaving 12 bases between. This CDR3 region has 12 residues. Germline V CDR1 and CDR2: SNHLY, FYNNEI. CDR3 DNA sequence: TGTGCCACAGCTAGGCTCCCCTACGAGCAGTACTTC. It yields the protein CATARLPYEQYF. The variable domain in full, with the rest retrieved from reference TRBV2 and TRBJ2-7, is EPEVTQTPSHQVTQMGQEVILRCVPISNHLYFYWYRQILGQKVEFLVSFYNNEISEKSEIFDDQFSVERPDGSNFTLKIRSTKLEDSAMYFCATARLPYEQYFGPGTRLTVT.

The CDR3 is CASSAMGQGDGGYTF. The CDR3 DNA follows: TGTGCCAGCAGTGCTATGGGACAGGGTGACGGTGGCTACACCTTC. V is TRBV2 and J is TRBJ1-2; TRBD1 matches at 9 bases. The CDR3 loop spans 15 amino acids. Germline trimming cut 4 bases from V and 7 bases from J; bases unmatched to any gene: 10. CDR1 and CDR2 (germline): SNHLY, FYNNEI.

The chain employs TRBV29-1 and TRBJ2-1, with a possible D match to TRBD1 (6 bases). The CDR3 is 13 amino acids. V lost 1 base and J 5 bases, leaving 9 bases between the germline ends. The germline V gene has CDR1 SQVTM and CDR2 ANQGSEA. The CDR3 nucleotides are TGCAGCGTTGAAGGGGCAGGGGACAATGAGCAGTTCTTC. Protein sequence: CSVEGAGDNEQFF.

V gene TRBV5-1 combines with J gene TRBJ1-1; TRBD1 might be the D (5 bases). The CDR3 runs 13 residues. Trimming pared 5 bases from V and 2 bases from J, leaving 10 bases between. Germline CDR1 is SGHRS and CDR2 is YFSETQ. The CDR3 region has the DNA TGCGCCAGCAGTTCGGGGGTTAACACTGAAGCTTTCTTT. Protein sequence: CASSSGVNTEAFF.

The J gene is TRBJ2-2, the V gene TRBV5-1; no firm D call. V gave up 2 bases and J gave up 2 bases, with 7 bases separating them. CDR3 length: 14 amino acids. Germline-derived CDR1 and CDR2 are SGHRS and YFSETQ. The CDR3 sequence is CASSFGINTGELFF. The DNA for the CDR3 is TGCGCCAGCAGCTTCGGAATCAACACCGGGGAGCTGTTTTTT. The entire variable domain, with the rest obtained from reference TRBV5-1 and TRBJ2-2, is as follows: KAGVTQTPRYLIKTRGQQVTLSCSPISGHRSVSWYQQTPGQGLQFLFEYFSETQRNKGNFPGRFSGRQFSNSRSEMNVSTLELGDSALYLCASSFGINTGELFFGEGSRLTVL.

The V and J genes are TRBV6-1 and TRBJ1-3; D gene unclear. Germline V gene sequence: CDR1 MNHNS, CDR2 SASEGT. The length of the CDR3 is 14 residues. V shed 2 bases and J shed 0 bases, with 5 bases lying between them. The CDR3 DNA reads as TGTGCCAGCAGTGAACAGACCTCTGGAAACACCATATATTTT. Translation: CASSEQTSGNTIYF.

This chain connects TRBV5-4 to TRBJ2-7; 7 bases are a match to TRBD1. Germline V gene data show CDR1 as SGHNT and CDR2 as YYREEE (reference sequence). The CDR3 runs 15 residues. V was pared by 4 bases and J by 1 base, with 8 bases of the junction left unmatched. CDR3 residues: CASSPQTGISYEQYF. The CDR3 nucleotides read TGTGCCAGCAGCCCGCAGACAGGGATTTCCTACGAGCAGTACTTC.

The rearrangement links TRBV6-6 to TRBJ2-7; 8 bases are shared with TRBD1. Germline CDR1 is MNHNY and CDR2 is SVGAGI (reference sequence). The trim removed 7 bases at V and 5 bases at J, leaving 10 bases unmatched. This CDR3 is built from 14 residues. The CDR3 here is CASNPGQVIDEQYF. The CDR3 coding sequence is TGTGCCAGCAACCCGGGACAGGTTATCGACGAGCAGTACTTC.

The chain links TRBV9 to TRBJ2-7; 9 bases map to TRBD2. The CDR3 has 15 amino acids. Trimming took 0 bases from V and 2 from J; bases not matched to a gene: 3. CDR1 is SGDLS, CDR2 YYNGEE, per germline. The CDR3 DNA reads TGTGCCAGCAGCGTAGGGCTAGCGGGAACCTACGAGCAGTACTTC. Translating gives CASSVGLAGTYEQYF.

This chain uses TRBV7-2 with TRBJ2-3, with a weak D call TRBD2 (5 bases). The CDR3 has 15 residues. The V end lost 0 bases, the J end lost 2 bases, and 9 bases lay between the germline ends. Germline lookup yields CDR1 SGHTA and CDR2 FQGNSA. In DNA, the CDR3 is TGTGCCAGCAGCTTAGCGGGCGGGTACACAGATACGCAGTATTTT. Amino acids: CASSLAGGYTDTQYF.

This clone was seen more than once but under ten times. The chain uses TRBV6-6 and TRBJ2-7; 10 nucleotides line up with TRBD1. Germline loops: CDR1 MNHNY, CDR2 SVGAGI (reference sequence). J gave up 4 bases and V 2 bases, and 5 bases lay outside the gene matches. This CDR3 is 15 amino acids long. Here the CDR3 DNA reads TGTGCCAGCAGTTACGCCGGGACAGGGGAATACGAGCAGTACTTC. Protein: CASSYAGTGEYEQYF.